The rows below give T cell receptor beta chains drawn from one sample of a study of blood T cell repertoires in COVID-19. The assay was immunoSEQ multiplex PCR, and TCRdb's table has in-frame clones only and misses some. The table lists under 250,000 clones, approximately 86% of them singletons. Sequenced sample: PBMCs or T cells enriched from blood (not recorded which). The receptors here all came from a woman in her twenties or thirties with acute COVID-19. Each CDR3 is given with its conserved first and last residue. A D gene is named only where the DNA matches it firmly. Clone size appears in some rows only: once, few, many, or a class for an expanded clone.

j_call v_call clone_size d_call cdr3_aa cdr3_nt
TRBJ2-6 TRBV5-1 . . CASSLSFGANVLTF TGCGCCAGCAGCCTGAGCTTCGGGGCCAACGTCCTGACTTTC
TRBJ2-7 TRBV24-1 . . CATSDSSGYEQYF TGTGCCACCAGTGACTCGTCGGGCTACGAGCAGTACTTC
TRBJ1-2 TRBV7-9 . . CASSSTIGGQILYGYTF TGTGCCAGCAGCTCCACCATCGGAGGGCAGATCCTTTATGGCTACACCTTC
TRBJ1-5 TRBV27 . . CASSLRQGYGYSNQPQHF TGTGCCAGCAGTTTGAGGCAGGGGTACGGGTATAGCAATCAGCCCCAGCATTTT
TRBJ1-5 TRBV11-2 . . CASSLTGLNQPQHF TGTGCCAGCAGCTTAACGGGATTGAACCAGCCCCAGCATTTT
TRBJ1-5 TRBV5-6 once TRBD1 CASSLWDRGLTSSNQPQHF TGTGCCAGCAGCTTATGGGACAGGGGGCTTACTTCTAGCAATCAGCCCCAGCATTTT
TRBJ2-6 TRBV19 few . CASSSFVAVLSGANVLTF TGTGCCAGTAGTAGTTTCGTAGCGGTTCTTTCTGGGGCCAACGTCCTGACTTTC
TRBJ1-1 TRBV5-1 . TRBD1 CASSIGTGVTEAFF TGCGCCAGCAGCATCGGGACAGGGGTTACTGAAGCTTTCTTT
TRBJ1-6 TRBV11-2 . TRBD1 CASSPDRGSSPLHF TGTGCCAGCAGCCCGGACAGGGGTTCTTCACCCCTCCACTTT
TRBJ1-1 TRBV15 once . CATSRDSLGRGTEAFF TGTGCCACCAGCAGAGATAGCTTAGGGAGGGGAACTGAAGCTTTCTTT
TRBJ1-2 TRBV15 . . CATSRANGGRDYGYTF TGTGCCACCAGCAGAGCGAACGGGGGTCGGGACTATGGCTACACCTTC
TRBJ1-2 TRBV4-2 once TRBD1 CASSQGTGGRDGYTF TGTGCCAGCAGCCAAGGGACAGGGGGTCGAGATGGCTACACCTTC
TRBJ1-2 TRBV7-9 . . CASTRDTERPNYGYTF TGTGCCTCTACCCGGGACACGGAACGTCCTAACTATGGCTACACCTTC
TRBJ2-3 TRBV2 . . CASKGLLPTDTQYF TGTGCCAGCAAAGGACTCCTCCCCACAGATACGCAGTATTTT
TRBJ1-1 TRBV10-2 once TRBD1 CASSPDRVNTEAFF TGCGCCAGCAGTCCGGACAGGGTGAACACTGAAGCTTTCTTT
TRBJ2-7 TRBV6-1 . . CASSERAGGSYEQYF TGTGCCAGCAGTGAAAGGGCGGGTGGGTCCTACGAGCAGTACTTC
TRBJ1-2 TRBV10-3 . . CAISESGGSVNYGYTF TGTGCCATCAGTGAGTCCGGGGGGAGCGTTAACTATGGCTACACCTTC
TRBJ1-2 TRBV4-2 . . CASSQGAEGYYGYTF TGTGCCAGCAGCCAAGGGGCCGAGGGATACTATGGCTACACCTTC
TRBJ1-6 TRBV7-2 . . CASSLATGGSYNSPLHF TGTGCCAGCAGCTTAGCAACCGGGGGATCCTATAATTCACCCCTCCACTTT
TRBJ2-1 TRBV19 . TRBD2 CASSTPGLAGGPNYNEQFF TGTGCCAGTAGTACCCCGGGACTAGCGGGGGGGCCTAACTACAATGAGCAGTTCTTC
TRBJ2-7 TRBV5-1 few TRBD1 CASSLDRGDEQYF TGCGCCAGCAGCTTGGACAGGGGAGATGAGCAGTACTTC
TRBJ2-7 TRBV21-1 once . CASSQSGTGDTYEQYF TGTGCCAGCAGTCAGTCCGGGACAGGGGACACCTACGAGCAGTACTTC
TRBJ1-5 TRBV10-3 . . CATRGGVSNQPQHF TGTGCCACAAGGGGGGGCGTTAGCAATCAGCCCCAGCATTTT
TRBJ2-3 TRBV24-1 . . CATSDFGADTQYF TGTGCCACCAGTGATTTCGGAGCAGATACGCAGTATTTT
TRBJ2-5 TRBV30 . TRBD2 CAWSVGLAGQETQYF TGTGCCTGGAGTGTTGGCCTAGCGGGGCAAGAGACCCAGTACTTC